A single sample is the source of the 22 T cell receptor beta chains below, sequenced in a study of Graves' ophthalmopathy and Graves' hyperthyroidism. Amplified material comprised TCR beta CDR3 regions derived from RNA transcripts. Second-round multiplex PCR followed a first-round RT-PCR using HTBI primers. TCRdb called the multiplex PCR reads again in MiXCR, with one record for every CDR3 protein. This repertoire shows more than 1,000,000 distinct CDR3 sequences, roughly 35% found once; its top ten account for around 10%. Sequencing was done on a sample of peripheral blood or thyroid tissue (not recorded which). The receptors stem from an adult man with Graves' hyperthyroidism.

The CDR3 nucleotides read TGTGCCAGCAGTTTTGGCGGGTCGAAAGGAAACACCATATATTTT. Its translation is CASSFGGSKGNTIYF. The chain is built from TRBV12-3 or TRBV12-4 and TRBJ1-3; D gene ambiguous. Trimming took 3 bases from V and 4 from J, leaving 13 bases between them. The CDR3 loop spans 15 amino acids.

This clonotype was seen at least ten times. The V call is TRBV9, the J call TRBJ2-7; 10 nucleotides line up with TRBD1. This CDR3 has 14 residues. The V segment lost 5 bases and the J segment 6 bases; nucleotides outside the gene matches: 8. Germline assignment: CDR1 SGDLS and CDR2 YYNGEE. CDR3 sequence: CASSHRDRGAEQYF. CDR3 bases: TGTGCCAGCAGTCACCGGGACAGGGGAGCCGAGCAGTACTTC.

CDR3 region: CASSPRDRGDYEQYF. The CDR3 DNA follows: TGTGCCAGCAGCCCCCGCGACAGGGGAGATTACGAGCAGTACTTC. The chain employs TRBV7-2 and TRBJ2-7, with 8 bases aligning to TRBD1. In germline, CDR1 is SGHTA, CDR2 FQGNSA. J gave up 4 bases and V 5 bases, and 10 bases lay outside the gene matches. CDR3 size: 15 residues.

The rearrangement links TRBV10-1 to TRBJ2-5; 8 bases are a match to TRBD2. Germline V gene lookup returns CDR1 WNHNN and CDR2 SYGVQD (reference sequence). The CDR3 is made up of 14 amino acids. Germline trimming cut 6 bases from V and 5 bases from J; bases unmatched to any gene: 8. The CDR3 DNA reads TGCGCCAGCAGCACAGCGGGGGCTGGGGAGACCCAGTACTTC. This codes for CASSTAGAGETQYF.

This chain joins TRBV2 and TRBJ1-4; the D is unclear. V was trimmed by 6 bases and J by 4 bases, leaving 12 bases between them. The germline CDR1 and CDR2 sequences are SNHLY and FYNNEI. The CDR3 totals 14 residues. CDR3 amino acids: CASSSGSLNEKLFF. The CDR3 coding sequence is TGTGCCAGCAGCAGCGGGAGCCTTAATGAAAAACTGTTTTTT.

CDR3 loop: CSVEDRGSRLYTEAFF. The CDR3 DNA follows: TGCAGCGTTGAAGATCGGGGAAGCAGGCTGTACACTGAAGCTTTCTTT. V and J are TRBV29-1 and TRBJ1-1; D gene ambiguous. Germline values: CDR1 SQVTM, CDR2 ANQGSEA. The CDR3 totals 16 residues. V was pared by 0 bases and J by 3 bases, with 17 bases between.

This clonotype has a handful of counts. The V gene is TRBV27, the J gene TRBJ2-2; the D gene could be TRBD1 or TRBD2 (5 bases each). Trimming took off 3 bases at V and 6 bases at J, with 11 bases between the two ends. The CDR3 is 14 residues long. Germline V gives CDR1 MNHEY, CDR2 SMNVEV (reference sequence). The CDR3 region has the DNA TGTGCCAGCAGTTTTTGGGGGACCCCCGGGGAGCTGTTTTTT. It translates to CASSFWGTPGELFF.

This clonotype was observed at least ten times. This chain's CDR3 is CASSEPALGQETQYF. The DNA of the CDR3 is TGCGCCAGCAGTGAGCCGGCCTTGGGGCAAGAGACCCAGTACTTC. The rearrangement joins TRBV10-1 to TRBJ2-5, with D unresolved. The CDR3 consists of 15 residues. V lost 2 bases and J 2 bases, leaving 12 bases between the germline ends. Germline lookup yields CDR1 WNHNN and CDR2 SYGVQD (reference sequence).

The rearrangement links TRBV5-6 to TRBJ2-5; no definite D call. This CDR3 contains 15 residues. Trimming shortened V by 1 base and J by 2 bases, and 12 bases separated the two germline ends. From germline, CDR1 is SGHDT and CDR2 YYEEEE. CDR3: CASSLSRERQETQYF. The CDR3 region has the DNA TGTGCCAGCAGCTTGAGTCGAGAGAGACAAGAGACCCAGTACTTC.

This clonotype has only a few counts. This rearrangement joins TRBV25-1 to TRBJ1-6, with TRBD1 matching over 7 bases. V gave up 6 bases and J gave up 6 bases; unmatched junction bases: 11. The CDR3 is made up of 16 amino acids. The germline V gene encodes CDR1 MGHDK and CDR2 SYGVNS. The CDR3 bases are TGTGCCAGCAGCCGCTTCGACAGGGACGGTAATTCACCCCTCCACTTT. Protein sequence: CASSRFDRDGNSPLHF.

The chain employs TRBV25-1 and TRBJ2-5; 7 bases match TRBD1. With 3 bases clipped from V and 9 bases from J, the junction kept 13 bases outside the gene matches. Germline CDR1 MGHDK, CDR2 SYGVNS. The CDR3 totals 15 residues. The CDR3 reads CASSDGDREYQPQYF. The CDR3 DNA follows: TGTGCCAGCAGTGACGGAGACAGGGAGTATCAGCCCCAGTACTTC.

This rearrangement joins TRBV29-1 to TRBJ1-2, with D possibly being TRBD1 (5 bases). Germline V CDR1 and CDR2: SQVTM, ANQGSEA. The V gene lost 6 bases and the J gene lost 9 bases, with 14 bases spanning the gap. The CDR3 runs to 11 residues. The CDR3 DNA is TGCAGCGTAGACGGGACCCCGAGCTACACCTTC. Encoded protein: CSVDGTPSYTF.

The chain links TRBV19 to TRBJ1-5; possibly TRBD1 for D (5 bases). The CDR3 covers 15 residues. Per the germline V gene, CDR1 is LNHDA and CDR2 is SQIVND (reference sequence). Deletions cut 7 bases from V and 0 bases from J, with 13 bases between. In nucleotides, the CDR3 is TGTGCCAGTACCCAGACAGATTATAGCAATCAGCCCCAGCATTTT. This encodes CASTQTDYSNQPQHF.

The CDR3 nucleotides read TGTGCCAGCAGCCAGACAGGGTTTGACACCGGGGAGCTGTTTTTT. Protein product: CASSQTGFDTGELFF. J is TRBJ2-2 and V is TRBV7-3; 7 nucleotides agree with TRBD1. CDR3 size: 15 residues. Losses at the gene ends were 5 bases for V and 3 bases for J; bases not matched to a gene: 6. Germline lookup yields CDR1 SGHTA and CDR2 FQGTGA.

This clonotype has a count of ten or more. The CDR3 sequence is CATSSARGEQYF. As DNA, the CDR3 is TGTGCCACCAGCAGTGCTCGGGGGGAGCAGTACTTC. The V gene is TRBV15, the J gene TRBJ2-7; a possible D gene is TRBD2 (6 bases). Germline CDR1 and CDR2: LNHNV and YYDKDF (reference sequence). V shed 3 bases and J shed 7 bases, with 10 bases lying between them. This CDR3 is 12 amino acids long.

Points on this clonotype: At one end the junction does not follow the germline gene, possibly because of a read error. The CDR3 coding sequence is TGCGCCAGCAGCCATTATAGCGGGAAAGAGACCCAGTACTTC. Residues: CASSHYSGKETQYF. The J gene is TRBJ2-5, the V gene TRBV5-5, with TRBD2 matching over 8 bases. The V gene's germline CDR1 is SGHKS and CDR2 YYEKEE (reference sequence). The CDR3 consists of 14 residues.

This clonotype was detected only a few times. The chain recombines TRBV5-1 with TRBJ2-3, with TRBD2 matching 8 bases. The V and J ends lost 0 bases and 1 base, in that order; junction bases with no gene match: 4. Germline V gives CDR1 SGHRS, CDR2 YFSETQ. CDR3 length: 16 amino acids. The CDR3 DNA reads as TGCGCCAGCAGCTTGGCCGTTAGCGGGGGCACAGATACGCAGTATTTT. This sequence encodes CASSLAVSGGTDTQYF.

The chain recombines TRBV5-4 with TRBJ1-4; D perhaps matches TRBD1 (6 bases). The CDR3 is 15 residues long. Germline CDR1 SGHNT, CDR2 YYREEE (reference sequence). Trimming pared 5 bases from V and 3 bases from J, leaving 14 bases between. The CDR3 sequence: CASSGGGPANEKLFF. CDR3 coding DNA: TGTGCCAGCAGTGGCGGGGGGCCGGCTAATGAAAAACTGTTTTTT. Looking up the rest from reference TRBV5-4 and TRBJ1-4 gives the full variable domain: ETGVTQSPTHLIKTRGQQVTLRCSSQSGHNTVSWYQQALGQGPQFIFQYYREEENGRGNFPPRFSGLQFPNYSSELNVNALELDDSALYLCASSGGGPANEKLFFGSGTQLSVL.

The chain employs TRBV7-2 and TRBJ2-7; 9 bases agree with TRBD1. Trimming took 5 bases from V and 6 from J; bases not matched to a gene: 11. The germline V gene encodes CDR1 SGHTA and CDR2 FQGNSA. The length of the CDR3 is 15 residues. DNA for the CDR3: TGTGCCAGCAGCCCACAGGGGGCGCTGGGGGGCGAGCAGTACTTC. As protein: CASSPQGALGGEQYF.

This clonotype was seen at least ten times. The CDR3 coding sequence is TGTGCCAGCAGCTCCATGACTAGCGGGGGGGAGACCCAGTACTTC. It yields the protein CASSSMTSGGETQYF. This chain connects TRBV7-2 to TRBJ2-5, with 13 bases fitting TRBD2. Unmatched junction bases numbered 4, after V lost 4 bases and J lost 5 bases. This CDR3 contains 15 residues. The germline CDR1 and CDR2 sequences are SGHTA and FQGNSA.

Only a few counts were recorded for this clonotype. The rearrangement uses TRBV7-2 and TRBJ1-3; 10 nucleotides align to TRBD1. CDR1 is SGHTA, CDR2 FQGNSA, per germline. The CDR3 totals 16 residues. The V gene end was trimmed by 5 bases and the J gene end by 2 bases; junction bases not matched to a gene: 6. CDR3 loop: CASSARQGAAGNTIYF. CDR3 in DNA: TGTGCCAGCAGCGCCAGACAGGGGGCAGCTGGAAACACCATATATTTT.

This clonotype was recorded many times. V and J are TRBV14 and TRBJ2-5; 7 bases agree with TRBD2. The junction had 12 bases not matched to a gene; V was cut back by 0 bases and J by 5 bases. Germline loops: CDR1 SGHDN, CDR2 FVKESK. The CDR3 length is 17 residues. This CDR3 is CASSQDWIAGAGETQYF. DNA of the CDR3: TGTGCCAGCAGCCAAGACTGGATAGCGGGTGCCGGGGAGACCCAGTACTTC.